These 2 T cell receptor beta chains were sequenced from one sample in a study of CD8+CD57+ T cells in acquired aplastic anemia. Those patients picked for sequencing had displayed CD8+CD57+ cell expansion on flow cytometry. The use of genomic DNA as template underpinned the TCR beta VDJ and CDR3 profiling. A single record per CDR3 protein comes from TCRdb applying MiXCR to the reads. The sample has hundreds of thousands of distinct CDR3 sequences; less than 35% are singletons. Material for sequencing was sorted CD4+, CD8+, or CD8+CD57+ T cells (not recorded which) from PBMCs. These receptor sequences come from a human donor with aplastic anemia.

This clonotype occurred a few times. The germline gene is not matched at one end of the junction; a read error may be the cause. The J gene is TRBJ2-7, the V gene TRBV7-2; TRBD1 matches 12 bases. Germline CDR1 SGHTA, CDR2 FQGNSA. The CDR3 is 15 residues long. The CDR3 nucleotides are TGTGCCAGCAGCTTATCCGGGACAGGGGGCTACGAGCAGTGCTTC. It specifies CASSLSGTGGYEQCF.

Remarks on this clonotype: This could be a read error, since a much larger clone is one nucleotide away. V is TRBV9 and J is TRBJ1-6; D unclear. With 3 bases removed from V and 7 bases from J, the gap between germline ends came to 14 bases. In germline, CDR1 is SGDLS, CDR2 YYNGEE. This CDR3 contains 15 residues. In DNA, the CDR3 is TGTGCCAGCAGCGCAACCCCTGGTTGGAATTCACCCCTCCACTTT. This codes for CASSATPGWNSPLHF.